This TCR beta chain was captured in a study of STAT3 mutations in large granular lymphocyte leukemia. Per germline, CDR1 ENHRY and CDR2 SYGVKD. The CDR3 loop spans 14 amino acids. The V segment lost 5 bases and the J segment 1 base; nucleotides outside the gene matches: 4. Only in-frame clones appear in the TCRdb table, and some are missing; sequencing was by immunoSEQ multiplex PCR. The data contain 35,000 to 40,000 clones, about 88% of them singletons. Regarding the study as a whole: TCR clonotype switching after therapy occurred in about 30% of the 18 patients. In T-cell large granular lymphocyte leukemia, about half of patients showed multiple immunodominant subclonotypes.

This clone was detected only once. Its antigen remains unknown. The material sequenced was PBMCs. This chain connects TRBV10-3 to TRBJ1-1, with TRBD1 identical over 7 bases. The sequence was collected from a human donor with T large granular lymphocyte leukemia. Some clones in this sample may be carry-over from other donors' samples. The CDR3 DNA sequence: TGTGCCATCAGTATACAGGGGCAGAACACTGAAGCTTTCTTT. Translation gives CAISIQGQNTEAFF.